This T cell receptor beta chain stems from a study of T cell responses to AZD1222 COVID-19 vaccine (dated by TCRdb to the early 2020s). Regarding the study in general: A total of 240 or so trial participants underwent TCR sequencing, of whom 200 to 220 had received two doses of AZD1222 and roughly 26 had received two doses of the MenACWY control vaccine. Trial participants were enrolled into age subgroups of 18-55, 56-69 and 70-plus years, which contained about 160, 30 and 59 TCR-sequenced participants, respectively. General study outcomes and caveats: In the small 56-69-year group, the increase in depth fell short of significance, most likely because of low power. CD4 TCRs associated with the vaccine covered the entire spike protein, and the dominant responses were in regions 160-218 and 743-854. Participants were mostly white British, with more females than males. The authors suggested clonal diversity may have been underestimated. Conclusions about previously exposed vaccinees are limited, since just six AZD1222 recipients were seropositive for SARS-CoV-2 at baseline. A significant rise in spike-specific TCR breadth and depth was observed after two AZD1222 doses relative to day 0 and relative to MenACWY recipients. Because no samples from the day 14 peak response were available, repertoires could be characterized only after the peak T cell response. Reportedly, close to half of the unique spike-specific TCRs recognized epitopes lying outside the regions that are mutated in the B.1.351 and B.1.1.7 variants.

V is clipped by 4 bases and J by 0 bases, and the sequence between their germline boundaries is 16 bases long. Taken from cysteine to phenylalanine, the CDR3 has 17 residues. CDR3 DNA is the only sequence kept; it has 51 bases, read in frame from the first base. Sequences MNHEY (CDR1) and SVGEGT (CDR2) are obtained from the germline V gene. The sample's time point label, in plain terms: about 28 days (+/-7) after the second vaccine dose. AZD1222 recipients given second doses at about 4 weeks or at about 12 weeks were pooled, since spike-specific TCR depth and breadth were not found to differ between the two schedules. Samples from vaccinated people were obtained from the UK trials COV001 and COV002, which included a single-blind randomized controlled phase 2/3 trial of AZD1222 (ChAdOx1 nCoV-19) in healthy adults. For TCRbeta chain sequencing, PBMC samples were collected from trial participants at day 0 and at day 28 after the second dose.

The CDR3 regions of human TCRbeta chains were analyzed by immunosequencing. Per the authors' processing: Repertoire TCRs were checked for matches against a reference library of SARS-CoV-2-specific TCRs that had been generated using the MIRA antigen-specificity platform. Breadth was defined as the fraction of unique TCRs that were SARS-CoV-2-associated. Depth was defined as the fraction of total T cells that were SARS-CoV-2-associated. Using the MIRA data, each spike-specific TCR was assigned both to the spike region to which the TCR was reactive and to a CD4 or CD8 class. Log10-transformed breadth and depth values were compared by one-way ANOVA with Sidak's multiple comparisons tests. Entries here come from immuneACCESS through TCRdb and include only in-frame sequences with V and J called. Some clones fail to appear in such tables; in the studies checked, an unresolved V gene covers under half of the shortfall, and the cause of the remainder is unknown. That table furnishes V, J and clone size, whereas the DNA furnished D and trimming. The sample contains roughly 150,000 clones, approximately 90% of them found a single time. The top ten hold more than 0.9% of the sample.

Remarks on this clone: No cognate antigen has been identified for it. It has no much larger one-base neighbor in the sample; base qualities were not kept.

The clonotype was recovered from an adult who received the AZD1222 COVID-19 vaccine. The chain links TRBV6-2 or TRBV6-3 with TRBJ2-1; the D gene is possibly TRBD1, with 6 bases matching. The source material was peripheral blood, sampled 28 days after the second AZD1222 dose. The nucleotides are TGTGCCAGCAGTTCGCCTCGGACAGAGAGCTCCTACAATGAGCAGTTCTTC. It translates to CASSSPRTESSYNEQFF.